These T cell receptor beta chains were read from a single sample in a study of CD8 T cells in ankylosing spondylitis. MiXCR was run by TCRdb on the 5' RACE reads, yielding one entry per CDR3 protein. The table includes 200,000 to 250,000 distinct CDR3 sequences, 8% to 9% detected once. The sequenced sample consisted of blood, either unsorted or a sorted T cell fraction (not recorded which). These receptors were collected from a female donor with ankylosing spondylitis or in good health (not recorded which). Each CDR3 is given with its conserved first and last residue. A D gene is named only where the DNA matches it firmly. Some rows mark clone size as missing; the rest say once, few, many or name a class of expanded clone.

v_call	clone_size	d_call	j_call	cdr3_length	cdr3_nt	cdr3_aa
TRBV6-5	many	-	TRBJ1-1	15	TGTGCCAGCATCCCCAGGGCCAGACTAAACACTGAAGCTTTCTTT	CASIPRARLNTEAFF
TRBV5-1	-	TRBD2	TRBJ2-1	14	TGCGCCAGCAGCTTGGAGGGTAGCGGGACTGAGCAGTTCTTC	CASSLEGSGTEQFF
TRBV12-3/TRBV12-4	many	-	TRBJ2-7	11	TGTGCCAGCAGTTCAGGGATGGAGCAGTACTTC	CASSSGMEQYF
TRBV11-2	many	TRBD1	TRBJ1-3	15	TGTGCCAGCAGCTTAGGAAGGGGGCGCGGAAACACCATATATTTT	CASSLGRGRGNTIYF
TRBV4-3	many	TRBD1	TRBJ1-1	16	TGCGCCAGCAGCCACCGGACAGGGGAAATGAACACTGAAGCTTTCTTT	CASSHRTGEMNTEAFF
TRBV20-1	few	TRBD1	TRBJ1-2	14	TGCAGTGCCGCCGGGACAGGGGTGAACTATGGCTACACCTTC	CSAAGTGVNYGYTF
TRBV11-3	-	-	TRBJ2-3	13	TGTGCCAGCAGCTATTCGGTGGGAGTGACGCAGTATTTT	CASSYSVGVTQYF
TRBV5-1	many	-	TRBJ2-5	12	TGCGCCAGCAGCTTAATCCAAGAGACCCAGTACTTC	CASSLIQETQYF
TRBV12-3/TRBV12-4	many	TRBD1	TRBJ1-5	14	TGTGCCAGCAGCTTGACAGGGGGAAATCAGCCCCAGCATTTT	CASSLTGGNQPQHF
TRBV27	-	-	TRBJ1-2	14	TGTGCCAGCAGGGGGGGAGACAGCAATTATGGCTACATCTTC	CASRGGDSNYGYIF
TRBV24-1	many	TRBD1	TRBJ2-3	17	TGTGCCACCAGTGATCCCGGGACAGGGGCGAGCACAGATACGCAGTATTTT	CATSDPGTGASTDTQYF
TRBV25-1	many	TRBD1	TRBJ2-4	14	TGTGCCAGCAGTGCCCCGGGACAGGGAAACATTCAGTACTTC	CASSAPGQGNIQYF
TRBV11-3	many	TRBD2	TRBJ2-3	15	TGTGCCAGCAGCTTAGCCGGAGGGCCGGGGGGTACGCAGTATTTT	CASSLAGGPGGTQYF
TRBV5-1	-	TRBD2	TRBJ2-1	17	TGCGCCAGCAGCTCCACAGTAACTAGCGGGAGTGGCAATGAGCAGTTCTTC	CASSSTVTSGSGNEQFF
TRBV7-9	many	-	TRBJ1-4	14	TGTGCCAGCAGCAACCCGGGTTTCGGTGAAAAACTGTTTTTT	CASSNPGFGEKLFF
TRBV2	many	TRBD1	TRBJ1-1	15	TGTGCCAGCAGTGTACCGACAGGGGTCGGCACTGAAGCTTTCTTT	CASSVPTGVGTEAFF
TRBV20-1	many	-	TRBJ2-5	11	TGCAGTGTGGGAGCTCTGGAGACCCAGTACTTC	CSVGALETQYF
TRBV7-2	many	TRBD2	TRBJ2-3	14	TGTGCCAGCAGCTCCGGACTAGCGGTAGATACGCAGTATTTT	CASSSGLAVDTQYF
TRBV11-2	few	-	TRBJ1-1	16	TGTGCCAGCAGCTTATACTTTGGGGGCGGCAACACTGAAGCTTTCTTT	CASSLYFGGGNTEAFF
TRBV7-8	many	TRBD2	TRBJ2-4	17	TGTGCCAGCAGCTTAGCCCCCAGCGGGATAGCCAAAAACATTCAGTACTTC	CASSLAPSGIAKNIQYF
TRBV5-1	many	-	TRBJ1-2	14	TGCGCCAGCAGCTTAGGCGTTTCTAACTATGGCTACACCTTC	CASSLGVSNYGYTF
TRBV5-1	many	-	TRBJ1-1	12	TGCGCCAGCAGCAAAGGGGGGCCTGAAGCTTTCTTT	CASSKGGPEAFF
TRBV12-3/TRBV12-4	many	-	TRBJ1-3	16	TGTGCCAGCAGTCATGGACGGCCGAGCTCTGGAAACACCATATATTTT	CASSHGRPSSGNTIYF
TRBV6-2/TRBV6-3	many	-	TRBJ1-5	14	TGTGCCAGCGGATGGGGGGGTTTACATCAGCCCCAGCATTTT	CASGWGGLHQPQHF
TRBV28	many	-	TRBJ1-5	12	TGTGCCAGCAACCGATGGGTTCAGCCCCAGCATTTT	CASNRWVQPQHF
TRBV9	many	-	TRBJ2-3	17	TGTGCCAGCAGCCCACCTTCGACAGGACAAAGGGCAGATACGCAGTATTTT	CASSPPSTGQRADTQYF
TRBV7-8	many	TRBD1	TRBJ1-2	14	TGTGCCAGCAGCTCGCACCCGACAGGGGGTGGCTACACCTTC	CASSSHPTGGGYTF
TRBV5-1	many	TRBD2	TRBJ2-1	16	TGCGCCAGCAGCTCCGGACTAGCGGGACTCTACAATGAGCAGTTCTTC	CASSSGLAGLYNEQFF
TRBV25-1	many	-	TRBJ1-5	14	TGTGCCAGCAGAGAGACAGGTATTGATCAGCCCCAGCATTTT	CASRETGIDQPQHF
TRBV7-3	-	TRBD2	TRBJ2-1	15	TGTGCCAGCAGCCTTTTAGCGGGAGGGCTCAATGAGCAGTTCTTC	CASSLLAGGLNEQFF
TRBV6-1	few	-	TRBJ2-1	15	TGTGCCAGCAACCCTGCGGGGAGACCCTACAATGAGCAGTTCTTC	CASNPAGRPYNEQFF
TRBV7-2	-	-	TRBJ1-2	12	TGTGCCAGCAGCTTAGCACTGGATGGCTACACCTTC	CASSLALDGYTF
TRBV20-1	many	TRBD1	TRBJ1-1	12	TGCAGTGCTAGAGTATTAGGGGGCCAAGCTTTCTTT	CSARVLGGQAFF
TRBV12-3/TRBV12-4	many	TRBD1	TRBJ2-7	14	TGTGCCAGCAGAGCCGGGGACAGGGGTTACGAGCAGTACTTC	CASRAGDRGYEQYF
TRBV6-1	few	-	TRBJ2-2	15	TGTGCCAGCAGTGACCGACAGTGGAACACCGGGGAGCTGTTTTTT	CASSDRQWNTGELFF
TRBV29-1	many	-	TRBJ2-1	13	TGCAGCGTGAGGGGAACAGGTTACAATGAGCAGTTCTTC	CSVRGTGYNEQFF
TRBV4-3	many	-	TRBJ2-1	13	TGCGCCAGCAGCCACAGGAATCAAAATGAGCAGTTCTTC	CASSHRNQNEQFF
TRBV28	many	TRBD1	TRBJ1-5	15	TGTGCCAGCTTTTCAGGGGGCGACGGCAATCAGCCCCAGCATTTT	CASFSGGDGNQPQHF
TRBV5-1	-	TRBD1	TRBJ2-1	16	TGCGCCAGCAGCTTGGCGGGACAGGGGTCCTACGATGAGCAGTTCTTC	CASSLAGQGSYDEQFF
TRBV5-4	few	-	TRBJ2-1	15	TGTGCCAGCAGCTTGTTCGCGGGCCCTGGGAATGAGCAGTTCTTC	CASSLFAGPGNEQFF
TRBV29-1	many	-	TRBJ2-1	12	TGCAGCGTTGACCAAAACTACAATGAGCAGTTCTTC	CSVDQNYNEQFF
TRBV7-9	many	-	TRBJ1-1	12	TGTGCCAGCAGCTTTGGCCGTCGCGAAGCTTTCTTT	CASSFGRREAFF
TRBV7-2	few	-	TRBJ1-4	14	TGTGCCAGCAGCTTGGACGGATTAAATGAAAAACTGTTTTTT	CASSLDGLNEKLFF
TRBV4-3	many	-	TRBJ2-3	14	TGCGCCAGCAGCCAAGAAATGGAAGCAGATACGCAGTATTTT	CASSQEMEADTQYF
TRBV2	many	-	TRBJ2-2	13	TGTGCCAGCAAGGGGGGAAGGACCGGGGAGCTGTTTTTT	CASKGGRTGELFF
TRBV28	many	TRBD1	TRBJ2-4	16	TGTGCCAGCAGTACTGGTAGGGGCGACAGGGGAAACATTCAGTACTTC	CASSTGRGDRGNIQYF
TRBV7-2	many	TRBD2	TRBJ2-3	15	TGTGCCAGCAGGACGACTAGCGGGAGATCAGATACGCAGTATTTT	CASRTTSGRSDTQYF
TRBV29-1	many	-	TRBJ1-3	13	TGCAGCGCTACGCTTACCTCTGGAAACACCATATATTTT	CSATLTSGNTIYF
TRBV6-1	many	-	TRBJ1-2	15	TGTGCCAGCAGTGAGATCTGGATAACCGGCGATGGCTACACCTTC	CASSEIWITGDGYTF
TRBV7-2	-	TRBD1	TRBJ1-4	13	TGTGCCAGCAGCGCAGAGACAGGGGAAAAACTGTTTTTT	CASSAETGEKLFF
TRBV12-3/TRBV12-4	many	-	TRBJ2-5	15	TGTGCCAGCAGTTCCAGCCCGCCCATGGGAGAGACCCAGTACTTC	CASSSSPPMGETQYF
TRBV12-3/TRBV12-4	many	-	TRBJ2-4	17	TGTGCCAGCAGTTTGGTTTCACGAAGGACCGCCAAAAACATTCAGTACTTC	CASSLVSRRTAKNIQYF
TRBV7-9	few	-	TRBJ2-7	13	TGTGCCAGCACCGCCCCACTAGAGGACGAGCAGTACTTC	CASTAPLEDEQYF
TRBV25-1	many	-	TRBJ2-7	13	TGTGCCAGCAGTGACTGGCTCTCCTACGAGCAGTACTTC	CASSDWLSYEQYF
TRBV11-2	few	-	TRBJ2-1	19	TGTGCCAGCAGCCCGGGTCTCTGGCGTCCGGGGGACTCCTACAATGAGCAGTTCTTC	CASSPGLWRPGDSYNEQFF
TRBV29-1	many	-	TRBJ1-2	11	TGCAGCGTTGAACAGGGCTATGGCTACACCTTC	CSVEQGYGYTF
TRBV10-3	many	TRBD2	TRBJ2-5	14	TGTGCCATCAGTGAAGCGGGACTCCAAGAGACCCAGTACTTC	CAISEAGLQETQYF
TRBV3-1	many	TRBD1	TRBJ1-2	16	TGTGCCAGCAGCCCTTACGGGAGGGGACAGGGGGCTGGCTACACCTTC	CASSPYGRGQGAGYTF
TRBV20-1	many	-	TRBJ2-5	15	TGCAGTGCTAGAGTGCCGGGGGCGAAAAAGGAGACCCAGTACTTC	CSARVPGAKKETQYF